The rows below give T cell receptor beta chains drawn from one sample of a study of blood T cell repertoires in COVID-19. TCRdb keeps only in-frame clones here, not all; method: immunoSEQ multiplex PCR. The sample lists 350,000 to 500,000 clones; about 88% were seen once. The sequencing sample was made of PBMCs or T cells enriched from blood (not recorded which). The receptors here all came from a woman younger than 35 who had been exposed to COVID-19. CDR3s include the opening cysteine and the closing phenylalanine or tryptophan. A D gene is named only where the DNA matches it firmly. Clone size is not always given. Where it is, it says once, few, many or a class for expanded clones.

few,TRBJ2-7,14,TRBV7-6,TRBD1,TGTGCCAGCAGCCCCAGGGGGATCCCCTACGAGCAGTACTTC,CASSPRGIPYEQYF
NA,TRBJ2-3,17,TRBV4-2,TRBD2,TGTGCCAGCAGCCGAGACACTAGCGGGGCGAGCACAGATACGCAGTATTTT,CASSRDTSGASTDTQYF
NA,TRBJ1-1,15,TRBV2,TRBD1,TGTGCCAGCAGTGAAGGACAGGGTATTAAACTTGAAGCTTTCTTT,CASSEGQGIKLEAFF
NA,TRBJ1-1,13,TRBV9,NA,TGTGCCAGCAGTCCGACTGGCGGTATGGAAGCTTTCTTT,CASSPTGGMEAFF
NA,TRBJ2-6,18,TRBV7-6,NA,TGTGCCAGCAGCCCTAGGCCCTCTTTGGGGGGAACGTTCAACGTCCTGACTTTC,CASSPRPSLGGTFNVLTF
NA,TRBJ2-2,16,TRBV5-1,TRBD2,TGCGCCAGCAGCCTGACTAGCGGGTTGAACACCGGGGAGCTGTTTTTT,CASSLTSGLNTGELFF
NA,TRBJ1-1,15,TRBV4-1,NA,TGCGCCAGCAGCCAAGACGGGGGGGGTAGGACTGAAGCTTTCTTT,CASSQDGGGRTEAFF
NA,TRBJ1-2,15,TRBV5-6,NA,TGTGCCAGCACCCCAGGGGCAGCTACATACTATGGCTACACCTTC,CASTPGAATYYGYTF
NA,TRBJ2-1,15,TRBV27,TRBD2,TGTGCCAGCAGTTTTACAACTAGCGGCTACAATGAGCAGTTCTTC,CASSFTTSGYNEQFF
NA,TRBJ2-7,15,TRBV19,TRBD2,TGTGCCAGTAGTATTACTAGCGCAAGTTCCTACGAGCAGTACTTC,CASSITSASSYEQYF
NA,TRBJ1-2,17,TRBV9,TRBD1,TGTGCCAGCAGCGCGGGGACAGGGGGGCCTTTGAGGGATGGCTACACCTTC,CASSAGTGGPLRDGYTF
NA,TRBJ2-7,15,TRBV6-5,NA,TGTGCCAGCAGTTACTTCTCGGGAAAGGCCTACGAGCAGTACTTC,CASSYFSGKAYEQYF
NA,TRBJ2-1,15,TRBV5-1,NA,TGCGCCAGCAGCTTGTGGCACGATTTCCCCAATGAGCAGTTCTTC,CASSLWHDFPNEQFF
NA,TRBJ2-7,13,TRBV6-5,TRBD1,TGTGCCGGTCGGACAGGGCCGTCCTACGAGCAGTACTTC,CAGRTGPSYEQYF
NA,TRBJ2-3,15,TRBV10-3,TRBD2,TGTGCCATCAGTTCTAGCGGGAGGAGTGCAGATACGCAGTATTTT,CAISSSGRSADTQYF
NA,TRBJ2-2,14,TRBV28,TRBD1,TGTGCCAGCCTGACAGGGGGCTTGACCGGGGAGCTGTTTTTT,CASLTGGLTGELFF
once,TRBJ1-3,13,TRBV30,TRBD1,TGTGCCTGGAGTCAGGGGGCAGGAAACACCATATATTTT,CAWSQGAGNTIYF
NA,TRBJ2-1,16,TRBV21-1,NA,TGTGCCAGCAGCATGGGACAGCAAGAGATGGAGAACGAGCAGTTCTTC,CASSMGQQEMENEQFF
NA,TRBJ2-7,13,TRBV28,NA,TGTGCCAGCAGTTTAGGCGGTTCCTACGAGCAGTACTTC,CASSLGGSYEQYF
NA,TRBJ1-6,15,TRBV6-5,TRBD1,TGTGCCAGCAGTACAGGGACAGGGTATAATTCACCCCTCCACTTT,CASSTGTGYNSPLHF
NA,TRBJ2-3,20,TRBV7-8,NA,TGTGCCAGCAGCTTAGCTATGGGCGGGGCCCCGAAATTTAGCACAGATACGCAGTATTTT,CASSLAMGGAPKFSTDTQYF
NA,TRBJ1-5,14,TRBV24-1,TRBD1,TGTGCCACCAGGACAGGGAGGACCTGTCAGCCCCAGCATTTT,CATRTGRTCQPQHF
few,TRBJ2-7,16,TRBV10-1,TRBD2,TGCGCCAGCAGTGATCCCCGCGGGGGGCCGACCTACGAGCAGTACTTC,CASSDPRGGPTYEQYF
NA,TRBJ2-1,14,TRBV28,TRBD2,TGTGCCAATCAGGGACTAGCGGACTACAATGAGCAGTTCTTC,CANQGLADYNEQFF
NA,TRBJ1-2,12,TRBV12-3/TRBV12-4,NA,TGTGCCAGCAGTGTGACAGCCTATGGCTACACCTTC,CASSVTAYGYTF
NA,TRBJ1-1,14,TRBV27,NA,TGTGCCAGCAGTCACGGGACTGGTCCCACTGAAGCTTTCTTT,CASSHGTGPTEAFF
NA,TRBJ2-4,14,TRBV3-1/TRBV3-2,TRBD1,TGTGCCAGCAGCCAAGGACAGGGGGTATACATTCAGTACTTC,CASSQGQGVYIQYF
NA,TRBJ2-7,13,TRBV25-1,NA,TGTGCCAGCAGTGAGACGGGACAACCCACCCAGTACTTC,CASSETGQPTQYF
NA,TRBJ2-5,16,TRBV21-1,NA,TGTGCCAGCAGCTCCATCTTCCAGGGATACCAAGAGACCCAGTACTTC,CASSSIFQGYQETQYF
NA,TRBJ2-3,13,TRBV12-3/TRBV12-4,TRBD2,TGTGCCAGCGGTTCCTCGGGGGGGCATACGCAGTATTTT,CASGSSGGHTQYF
NA,TRBJ2-6,21,TRBV18,NA,TGTGCCAGCGCGACTACAATCCTAGCGACCAGATCCTACTCTGGGGCCAACGTCCTGACTTTC,CASATTILATRSYSGANVLTF
NA,TRBJ2-3,13,TRBV18,NA,TGTGCCACCTCACGGGGAGACACAGATACGCAGTATTTT,CATSRGDTDTQYF
NA,TRBJ2-5,13,TRBV5-4,NA,TGTGCCAGCAGCTTGACAGCCCAAGAGACCCAGTACTTC,CASSLTAQETQYF
once,TRBJ2-1,17,TRBV3-1/TRBV3-2,TRBD2,TGTGCCAGCAGCCAGGGACTAGCGTACAGCTCCTACAATGAGCAGTTCTTC,CASSQGLAYSSYNEQFF
NA,TRBJ2-7,18,TRBV4-3,TRBD2,TGCGCCAGCAGCCAAGAATACTCGGCTAGCGGGGGCTCCTACGAGCAGTACTTC,CASSQEYSASGGSYEQYF
NA,TRBJ1-5,15,TRBV19,NA,TGTGCCAGTAGGGACAGCCGATCAGGCAATCAGCCCCAGCATTTT,CASRDSRSGNQPQHF
NA,TRBJ1-4,15,TRBV19,NA,TGTGCCAGTAGTCTCAGGGTGGCAACTAATGAAAAACTGTTTTTT,CASSLRVATNEKLFF
once,TRBJ1-4,12,TRBV28,NA,TGTGCCAGCAGTTACCACACTGAAAAACTGTTTTTT,CASSYHTEKLFF
NA,TRBJ1-1,14,TRBV6-4,TRBD1,TGTGCCAGCAGCCTCAGGGGGCTGAGAGGTGAAGCTTTCTTT,CASSLRGLRGEAFF
NA,TRBJ2-7,14,TRBV5-5,TRBD1,TGTGCCAGCGGGGGACAGGGGCAAAAATACGAGCAGTACTTC,CASGGQGQKYEQYF
NA,TRBJ1-4,13,TRBV28,NA,TGTGCCAGCACAGGGTCTACTAATGAAAAACTGTTTTTT,CASTGSTNEKLFF
NA,TRBJ2-3,16,TRBV29-1,TRBD1,TGCAGCGTTGAATGGACGGACAGGGGAAGCACAGATACGCAGTATTTT,CSVEWTDRGSTDTQYF
NA,TRBJ1-1,13,TRBV24-1,NA,TGTGCCACCTCAGGGGCCTGGAACACTGAAGCTTTCTTT,CATSGAWNTEAFF
NA,TRBJ2-7,13,TRBV21-1,NA,TGTGCCAGCAGCAAACTTCAGGGGTACGAGCAGTACTTC,CASSKLQGYEQYF
NA,TRBJ2-5,16,TRBV5-6,TRBD2,TGTGCCAGCAGCCCTAGCCCCCTAGCGGGATTGGAGACCCAGTACTTC,CASSPSPLAGLETQYF
NA,TRBJ2-7,15,TRBV3-1/TRBV3-2,TRBD2,TGTGCCAGCAGCCCCACCGGGGGGAGCTCCTACGAGCAGTACTTC,CASSPTGGSSYEQYF
NA,TRBJ1-2,12,TRBV27,TRBD1,TGTGCCAGCCGGGACAGGTACTATGGCTACACCTTC,CASRDRYYGYTF
NA,TRBJ1-6,15,TRBV7-9,NA,TGTGCCAGCAGCCGTACACCAGGTCCCGGATTTCCCCTCCACTTT,CASSRTPGPGFPLHF